The T cell receptor (beta chain) under discussion was sequenced for a study of long-term antiretroviral therapy in people with HIV. Study results and limitations: HIV repertoires showed narrower CDR3 length ranges than controls. Transplant donor controls retained higher diversity, though diversity increased after ART. Therapy changes, viral resistance and ART adherence were not documented in the available data.

Worth noting for this clone: Its antigen is undetermined.

The libraries were made with immunoSEQ v3.0 at survey level. Generated by immunoSEQ multiplex PCR, the TCRdb table keeps only in-frame clones and is missing some. Of more than 20,000 clones in the sample, roughly 84% were seen once. Trimming at V came to 8 bases and at J to 4 bases, leaving 6 bases not matched to a gene. The length of the CDR3 is 12 residues. Germline CDR1 is SQVTM and CDR2 is ANQGSEA. Sample: unsorted PBMCs, taken around 2.5 years after starting antiretroviral therapy. This chain uses TRBV29-1 with TRBJ2-5; 8 bases agree with TRBD1. The receptor was derived from a man aged 35 to 55 with HIV. The CDR3 loop is CSTGQGSETQYF. The CDR3 bases are TGCAGCACTGGACAGGGCTCAGAGACCCAGTACTTC. The complete variable domain, with remaining parts taken from reference TRBV29-1 and TRBJ2-5, reads SAVISQKPSRDICQRGTSLTIQCQVDSQVTMMFWYRQQPGQSLTLIATANQGSEATYESGFVIDKFPISRPNLTFSTLTVSNMSPEDSSIYLCSTGQGSETQYFGPGTRLLVL.